This T cell receptor (beta chain) originates from a study of shared clonotypes between healthy human individuals (TCRdb year 2020). In terms of the full investigation: The cohort included a few men and a couple of women between 18 and 49 years of age. For each donor, CD4 naive and CD4 memory were each given three plates, CD8 naive was given two plates, and CD8 memory was given one plate. Blood TCR repertoires of several healthy adults were deeply sequenced to estimate repertoire size and the extent of clonotype sharing between individuals. To increase sequencing depth and limit assay-specific biases, TCR repertoire library preparation and sequencing were carried out by different laboratories using diverse techniques. Between about 0.85 and 9.5 billion PBMCs per donor were obtained by leukapheresis. What the authors observed across the whole study: Naive subsets generally had larger estimated clonotype richness than memory subsets did. Only blood was sampled, and tissue TCR repertoires likely differ from those in blood. Compared with non-shared clonotypes, clonotypes shared by all four sorted-subset donors had higher generation probabilities. Rarefaction of sorted-subset datasets indicated incomplete sequencing despite the large sequencing depth. Because the study included only a small number of donors, the genetic and exposure-history diversity represented was limited. Pairwise subsampling led to the expectation that sequencing depth would affect the degree of clonotype sharing among donors. When several donors were compared, the shared fraction of clonotypes was around 5% for naive CD4, around 3.5% for naive CD8, about 2.4% for memory CD4, and 0.35% to 0.4% for memory CD8.

Comments on this clone: There is no known antigen for this receptor. No much larger clone is present one base from it, and per-base qualities are unavailable.

The germline V gene (reference sequence) specifies GTSNPN as CDR1 and SVGIG as CDR2. Including the terminal cysteine and phenylalanine, the CDR3 comprises 11 residues. Only the CDR3 part of the read is kept: 33 bases, read in frame from the first base. The donors were healthy, HIV-negative adults with no recently reported acute infections or vaccinations. All donors were Caucasian adults living in Nashville, Tennessee, USA. CD4+ T cells were enriched through magnetic negative selection, after which naive cells were positively selected on CD45RA and the remaining negative fraction served as the memory subset. After blood collection by leukapheresis, PBMCs were isolated using Ficoll-Histopaque density gradient centrifugation and then cryopreserved in the vapor phase of liquid nitrogen. Purity and quantity of every magnetically sorted T cell population were checked by analytical flow cytometry. From each sorted fraction, genomic DNA was isolated and quantified by UV absorbance on a Nanodrop 2000c.

Using the deep immunoSEQ assay, multiplex PCR amplified TCR CDR3 regions from genomic DNA. Extracted genomic DNA from each cell subset was distributed evenly across all wells of several immunoSEQ 96-well plates, and each plate was treated as a replicate. For sorted subsets, each replicate PCR was loaded with 200 to 250 ng genomic DNA, equivalent to 30,000 or so T cell genomes. Purified libraries were measured with a Qubit 3.0 fluorometer, size-checked on a Bioanalyzer 2100, and measured again with the KAPA Library Quantification kit. Each immunoSEQ 96-well plate was sequenced on its own single-read 150-cycle Illumina NextSeq 550 flow cell. Regarding the original processing steps: Because the immunoSEQ output held only junctional sequences and lacked quality scores, the filtering could not match the filtering applied to full-length reads. To assign V/J genes and CDR3, sequences were annotated against IMGT germline references using PyIR, a Python wrapper for IgBLAST v1.9. Reads were removed for weak V/J assignments (E-value above 1e-6), missing CDR3, stop codons, out-of-frame junctions, or ambiguous translated residues. V3J clonotypes were defined as sequences sharing an identical inferred V gene, J gene, and CDR3 amino acid sequence. Percentage overlap between repertoires was calculated by dividing the number of shared unique clonotypes by the size of the smaller repertoire. Three approaches were used to assess repertoire richness: RTK rarefaction, the Chao1 estimator, and Recon v2.1 estimates of unobserved clonotypes. For all TCRbeta clonotypes obtained by the gDNA method from several donors, generation probabilities were computed with OLGA. The clones in this table, taken by TCRdb from immuneACCESS, are in-frame only. Not every clone is retained; where verified, under half of the shortfall comes from an unresolved V gene, and the cause of the rest is unknown. V and J calls and clone size come straight from that table; D and trimming were deduced from the DNA. In all, the sample holds roughly 680,000 clones, and 72% of those were seen once. The top ten constitute around 1.7% of the sample.

The rearranged chain carries TRBV30 and TRBJ2-5; TRBD2 is perhaps the D gene, given 5 matching bases. The J call may be in error: the DNA end matches TRBJ2-7 better. Sequencing input: memory CD4+ T cells sorted from blood. Read against the paper, the sample's cell subset or site label means: CD45RA-negative fraction. The clonotype comes from a woman under 40 in good health. The DNA reads TGTGCCTGGAGTGTACTAGTCGAGCAGTACTTC. It is translated as CAWSVLVEQYF.